The 24 T cell receptor beta chains in this list originate from one sample, sequenced in a study of cytomegalovirus exposure and HLA in healthy donors. PCR employed 60 Vbeta and 13 Jbeta primers. Here immunoSEQ multiplex PCR was the method, and the copy in TCRdb shows in-frame clones only, minus some. The sample consists of around 130,000 clones, around three quarters of them appearing once. Sequencing used PBMCs. The receptors were gathered from a man in his late teens or twenties in good health and CMV-seronegative.

J is TRBJ2-3 and V is TRBV10-3, with a weak D call TRBD2 (5 bases). Per germline, CDR1 ENHRY and CDR2 SYGVKD. The CDR3 is 15 amino acids. The V and J ends lost 7 bases and 2 bases respectively, with 16 bases between them. The CDR3 reads CAIKPGERSTDTQYF. Here the CDR3 DNA reads TGTGCCATCAAACCCGGGGAACGGTCCACAGATACGCAGTATTTT.

The rearrangement joins TRBV7-3 to TRBJ1-1, with D possibly being TRBD1 (6 bases). Trimming took off 5 bases at V and 8 bases at J, with 15 bases between the two ends. CDR1 and CDR2 from the germline V gene are SGHTA and FQGTGA. The CDR3 consists of 13 residues. The chain's CDR3 is CASSLSGQTEAFF. The CDR3 region has the DNA TGTGCCAGCAGCCTAAGCGGACAGACCGAAGCTTTCTTT.

This clone was seen only once. CDR3 in amino acids: CASSYAGLAVYEQYF. In DNA, the CDR3 is TGTGCCAGCAGTTACGCGGGACTAGCGGTCTACGAGCAGTACTTC. The rearrangement uses TRBV6-5 and TRBJ2-7, with 11 bases identical to TRBD2. The CDR3 runs to 15 residues. V dropped 2 bases and J dropped 3; count of bases not matched to a gene: 3. The germline V gene has CDR1 MNHEY and CDR2 SVGAGI.

The rearrangement joins TRBV10-3 to TRBJ2-5, with 9 nucleotides matching TRBD1. This CDR3 is 13 amino acids long. The J segment lost 7 bases and the V segment lost 7 bases, leaving 7 bases of the junction unmatched. The germline V gene encodes CDR1 ENHRY and CDR2 SYGVKD. The chain's CDR3 is CAIKGGQGLTQYF. As DNA, the CDR3 is TGTGCCATCAAGGGGGGACAGGGTTTGACCCAGTACTTC.

The chain recombines TRBV4-1 with TRBJ2-7; 8 bases are shared with TRBD2. Germline loops: CDR1 MGHRA, CDR2 YSYEKL. The trim removed 4 bases at V and 6 bases at J, leaving 8 bases unmatched. This CDR3 contains 14 residues. This CDR3 is CASSREPGGGEQYV. CDR3 bases: TGCGCCAGCAGCCGAGAACCGGGGGGGGGCGAGCAGTACGTC.

The V call is TRBV4-1, the J call TRBJ2-2; 11 bases fit TRBD2. This CDR3 contains 14 residues. Germline CDR1 is MGHRA and CDR2 is YSYEKL. After removal of 3 bases from V and 9 bases from J, the junction contained 3 bases not matched to a gene. The CDR3 sequence is CASSHLAGGRELFF. The DNA of the CDR3 is TGCGCCAGCAGCCATTTAGCGGGGGGGAGGGAGCTGTTTTTT.

The V gene is TRBV9, the J gene TRBJ1-1; D remains ambiguous. This CDR3 spans 17 amino acids. Per the germline V gene, CDR1 is SGDLS and CDR2 is YYNGEE. V dropped 1 base and J dropped 1 base, with 17 bases sitting between them. In DNA, the CDR3 is TGTGCCAGCAGCGTAAGCGCCATCGGACTACCGAACACTGAAGCTTTCTTT. This gives the protein CASSVSAIGLPNTEAFF.

The chain links TRBV6-1 to TRBJ2-2; 9 bases align to TRBD2. This CDR3 is 14 amino acids long. J was trimmed by 6 bases and V by 7 bases; bases with no gene match: 6. CDR1 and CDR2 from the germline V gene are MNHNS and SASEGT. The CDR3 region is CASMGIAGAGELFF. The CDR3 DNA sequence: TGTGCCAGCATGGGGATAGCGGGAGCCGGGGAGCTGTTTTTT.

This clone appeared a single time. The chain combines TRBV9 with TRBJ2-1; 8 nucleotides match TRBD2. Per the germline V gene, CDR1 is SGDLS and CDR2 is YYNGEE. The CDR3 runs to 16 residues. Trimming cost V 0 bases and J 7 bases; bases outside gene matches: 9. DNA for the CDR3: TGTGCCAGCAGCGTAGAGGCGAGCGGGAGTTATAATGAGCAGTTCTTC. Its translation is CASSVEASGSYNEQFF.

V and J are TRBV18 and TRBJ1-1; D is unresolved. V was trimmed by 5 bases and J by 4 bases, leaving 11 bases between them. There are 13 residues in the CDR3. CDR1 is KGHSH, CDR2 LQKENI, per germline. The CDR3 is CASSRTEPTEAFF. CDR3 sequence (DNA): TGTGCCAGCTCAAGAACAGAGCCCACTGAAGCTTTCTTT.

CDR3 residues: CASSANSGQGTGANVLTF. The CDR3 DNA reads as TGTGCCAGCAGCGCTAACTCGGGACAGGGGACTGGGGCCAACGTCCTGACTTTC. The rearrangement links TRBV9 to TRBJ2-6; TRBD1 matches at 10 bases. Germline V CDR1 and CDR2: SGDLS, YYNGEE. The V and J ends lost 3 bases and 2 bases, in that order; junction bases with no gene match: 8. This CDR3 contains 18 residues. Full variable domain (outside the CDR3, taken from reference TRBV9 and TRBJ2-6): DSGVTQTPKHLITATGQRVTLRCSPRSGDLSVYWYQQSLDQGLQFLIQYYNGEERAKGNILERFSAQQFPDLHSELNLSSLELGDSALYFCASSANSGQGTGANVLTFGAGSRLTVL.

This clone has more than one count but fewer than ten. The V call is TRBV19, the J call TRBJ2-3; 9 bases map to TRBD2. The germline V gene encodes CDR1 LNHDA and CDR2 SQIVND (reference sequence). The J segment lost 3 bases and the V segment lost 8 bases, leaving 3 bases of the junction unmatched. The CDR3 sequence is 13 residues long. The CDR3 loop reads CASRTSGTDTQYF. The CDR3 DNA reads as TGTGCCAGTCGTACTAGCGGGACAGATACGCAGTATTTT.

V is TRBV6-5 and J is TRBJ2-7; possible D gene TRBD2, 6 bases. The V end lost 11 bases, the J end lost 0 bases, and 17 bases lay between the germline ends. The CDR3 is 14 amino acids. Germline assignment: CDR1 MNHEY and CDR2 SVGAGI. The CDR3 loop is CACQGTSFSYEQYF. The CDR3 DNA sequence: TGTGCCTGCCAAGGGACTTCCTTCTCCTACGAGCAGTACTTC.

The chain recombines TRBV18 with TRBJ1-1; D unclear. The CDR3 runs 16 residues. Germline lookup yields CDR1 KGHSH and CDR2 LQKENI. V lost 3 bases and J lost 0, with 14 bases in between. DNA for the CDR3: TGTGCCAGCTCACCCCTAAAGGTCGGGGTGAACACTGAAGCTTTCTTT. This codes for CASSPLKVGVNTEAFF.

This clone was seen a few times. CDR3: CASSYFDQPQHF. In DNA, the CDR3 is TGTGCCAGCAGCTACTTCGATCAGCCCCAGCATTTT. The genes are TRBV13 and TRBJ1-5, with D unresolved. CDR3 length equals 12 residues. V lost 4 bases, J lost 5 bases, and 6 bases lay in between. CDR1 and CDR2 (germline): PRHDT, FYEKMQ (reference sequence). The full variable domain, in which reference TRBV13 and TRBJ1-5 provide the parts outside the CDR3, is AAGVIQSPRHLIKEKRETATLKCYPIPRHDTVYWYQQGPGQDPQFLISFYEKMQSDKGSIPDRFSAQQFSDYHSELNMSSLELGDSALYFCASSYFDQPQHFGDGTRLSIL.

The V and J genes are TRBV15 and TRBJ1-5; D is undetermined. Trimming took 0 bases from V and 5 from J, leaving 5 bases between them. This CDR3 comprises 13 residues. Per the germline V gene, CDR1 is LNHNV and CDR2 is YYDKDF (reference sequence). This CDR3 is CATSRDPDQPQHF. Written as DNA, the CDR3 is TGTGCCACCAGCAGAGATCCGGATCAGCCCCAGCATTTT.

The rearrangement uses TRBV18 and TRBJ2-7, with 8 bases that match TRBD1. With V trimmed by 0 bases and J by 1 base, 5 bases remained unmatched. The CDR3 covers 16 residues. Germline CDR1 KGHSH, CDR2 LQKENI. Here the CDR3 reads CASSPPGQGASYEQYV. In nucleotides, the CDR3 is TGTGCCAGCTCACCACCGGGCCAGGGGGCATCCTACGAGCAGTACGTC.

The chain combines TRBV11-2 with TRBJ1-1; D not resolved. Germline CDR1 reads SGHAT; CDR2 reads FQNNGV. The CDR3 covers 13 residues. Trimming pared 3 bases from V and 2 bases from J, leaving 7 bases between. CDR3 DNA: TGTGCCAGCAGCTTTACAGACAACACTGAAGCTTTCTTT. Protein sequence: CASSFTDNTEAFF.

The J gene is TRBJ2-1, the V gene TRBV9; D not certain. Deletions cut 0 bases from V and 3 bases from J, with 7 bases between. This CDR3 is 14 amino acids long. Germline V gives CDR1 SGDLS, CDR2 YYNGEE. CDR3 sequence: CASSVDSLYNEQFF. In DNA, the CDR3 is TGTGCCAGCAGCGTAGACTCCCTCTACAATGAGCAGTTCTTC.

The chain couples TRBV7-9 to TRBJ1-5; the match to TRBD1 covers 8 bases. This CDR3 is 18 amino acids long. Germline loops: CDR1 SEHNR, CDR2 FQNEAQ (reference sequence). Trimming took 1 base from V and 4 from J; bases not matched to a gene: 12. Here the CDR3 reads CASSLGLGGQDVNQPQHF. The CDR3 region has the DNA TGTGCCAGCAGCTTAGGGTTAGGGGGACAGGATGTGAATCAGCCCCAGCATTTT.

V usage is TRBV5-4 and J usage is TRBJ2-2, with 15 positions matching TRBD2. Looked up from germline, CDR1 is SGHNT and CDR2 is YYREEE (reference sequence). V lost 4 bases and J lost 7; bases outside the gene matches: 5. This CDR3 has 16 amino acids. CDR3 in DNA: TGTGCCAGCAGCGAGGGACTAGCGGGGGGTGGCGGGGAGCTGTTTTTT. It encodes CASSEGLAGGGGELFF.

A single count supports this clone. J is TRBJ2-5 and V is TRBV6-5; D possibly corresponds to TRBD1 (6 bases). The J call is doubtful: the DNA matches TRBJ2-7 better. The CDR3 sequence is 14 residues long. Germline V lookup: CDR1 MNHEY, CDR2 SVGAGI. CDR3 protein: CASSTTPQGSEQYF. DNA for the CDR3: TGTGCCAGCAGTACCACCCCACAGGGTAGCGAGCAGTACTTC.

This clone was recorded only once. The gene calls are TRBV4-1 and TRBJ1-6; TRBD1 is a possible D gene (5 bases). In germline, CDR1 is MGHRA, CDR2 YSYEKL. The CDR3 covers 14 residues. Trimming cost V 0 bases and J 18 bases, with 18 bases left between them. The CDR3 reads CASSQEWAGDSPHF. The CDR3 bases are TGCGCCAGCAGCCAAGAGTGGGCGGGGGACTCCCCCCACTTT.

This chain links TRBV29-1 with TRBJ1-1, with D possibly matching TRBD1 (5 bases). V lost 6 bases and J 1 base, leaving 15 bases between the germline ends. The CDR3 runs to 14 residues. Per the germline V gene, CDR1 is SQVTM and CDR2 is ANQGSEA. The CDR3 reads CSVRGRVGNTEAFF. The CDR3 nucleotides read TGCAGCGTCAGAGGCAGGGTGGGGAACACTGAAGCTTTCTTT.